Following are 29 T cell receptor beta chains from one sample sequenced in a study of T cell repertoires in aging, cancer and after chemotherapy. TRB rearrangements spanning V, D and J were amplified using mixed TRB-A/B primers. TCRdb re-called the multiplex PCR reads with MiXCR, one entry per CDR3 protein. Among roughly 6,500 distinct CDR3 sequences listed, about 32% were seen once. Amplification of TCR beta used genomic DNA extracted from peripheral blood. Sequenced sample: blood. Source of these receptors: a human donor with a blood cancer.

This clonotype was counted a few times. This chain uses TRBV18 with TRBJ1-6; D is uncertain. V was pared by 2 bases and J by 7 bases, with 9 bases between. CDR1 is KGHSH and CDR2 is LQKENI in the germline V gene. The CDR3 is made up of 14 amino acids. The CDR3 region has the DNA TGTGCCAGCTCACCAGACACGCAAAATTCACCCCTCCACTTT. This encodes CASSPDTQNSPLHF.

This clonotype was picked up a small number of times. CDR3 residues: CASSLGLATSTDTQYF. The CDR3 region has the DNA TGTGCCAGCAGCTTGGGACTAGCGACAAGCACAGATACGCAGTATTTT. V and J are TRBV5-4 and TRBJ2-3, with 8 positions matching TRBD2. The V segment lost 0 bases and the J segment 0 bases; nucleotides outside the gene matches: 3. The CDR3 runs to 16 residues. Per germline, CDR1 SGHNT and CDR2 YYREEE (reference sequence).

This clonotype was detected only once. The final CDR3 position lacks the conserved phenylalanine or tryptophan, pointing to a likely read error. This chain uses TRBV18 with TRBJ2-7; TRBD1 matches 10 bases. V lost 3 bases and J lost 7; bases outside the gene matches: 6. In germline, CDR1 is KGHSH, CDR2 LQKENI. The CDR3 runs to 14 residues. The CDR3, as DNA: TGTGCCAGCTCACCCGGGACAGGGGATGGGGAGCAGTACTTA. Residues: CASSPGTGDGEQYL.

V is TRBV30 and J is TRBJ2-4; 8 bases match TRBD2. This CDR3 region has 15 residues. Trimming removed 0 bases from V and 6 bases from J; junction bases left unmatched: 7. The germline CDR1 and CDR2 sequences are GTSNPN and SVGIG (reference sequence). In DNA form, the CDR3 reads TGTGCCTGGAGTGTACAAGGTGGGACTAGAAACATTCAGTACTTC. Encoded protein: CAWSVQGGTRNIQYF. The full variable domain, completed using reference TRBV30 and TRBJ2-4, is SQTIHQWPATLVQPVGSPLSLECTVEGTSNPNLYWYRQAAGRGLQLLFYSVGIGQISSEVPQNLSASRPQDRQFILSSKKLLLSDSGFYLCAWSVQGGTRNIQYFGAGTRLSVL.

A few counts support this clonotype. V is TRBV29-1 and J is TRBJ1-4, with D maybe TRBD1 (5 bases). Between the trimmed V and J ends, which lost 2 bases and 8 bases, there was a span of 12 bases. From germline, CDR1 is SQVTM and CDR2 ANQGSEA. CDR3 length: 13 residues. CDR3 coding DNA: TGCAGCGTTGAATATGCGGGGGAGGAAAAACTGTTTTTT. Protein sequence: CSVEYAGEEKLFF. Full variable domain (remainder filled in from reference TRBV29-1 and TRBJ1-4): SAVISQKPSRDICQRGTSLTIQCQVDSQVTMMFWYRQQPGQSLTLIATANQGSEATYESGFVIDKFPISRPNLTFSTLTVSNMSPEDSSIYLCSVEYAGEEKLFFGSGTQLSVL.

This rearrangement joins TRBV19 to TRBJ1-5; D gene unclear. The length of the CDR3 is 15 residues. Trimming removed 0 bases at V and 7 bases at J, with 13 bases between. Germline assignment: CDR1 LNHDA and CDR2 SQIVND (reference sequence). CDR3 region: CASSIEVQRRQPQHF. CDR3 nucleotides: TGTGCCAGTAGTATAGAAGTCCAACGGCGGCAGCCCCAGCATTTT.

As for this clonotype: Germline and junction disagree at one end, which may indicate a read error. The chain recombines TRBV7-9 with TRBJ2-5; D is undetermined. The J call may be faulty, since TRBJ2-7 better matches the DNA end. Germline V gene lookup returns CDR1 SEHNR and CDR2 FQNEAQ (reference sequence). This CDR3 comprises 13 residues. The CDR3 spells CASSPASRYEQYF. The DNA of the CDR3 is TGTGCTAGCAGCCCCGCGTCCCGCTACGAGCAGTACTTC.

The V gene is TRBV6-5, the J gene TRBJ2-7; 7 bases agree with TRBD2. Germline assignment: CDR1 MNHEY and CDR2 SVGAGI. Losses at the gene ends were 2 bases for V and 3 bases for J; bases not matched to a gene: 7. The CDR3 runs to 15 residues. The CDR3, as DNA: TGTGCCAGCAGTTACGGGGTCGGGGAGGGCTACGAGCAGTACTTC. Encoded protein: CASSYGVGEGYEQYF.

Relative to its sample, this clonotype is large (0.1 to 1%). The chain employs TRBV29-1 and TRBJ2-3; TRBD2 agrees at 8 bases. The CDR3 extends over 16 amino acids. The germline CDR1 and CDR2 sequences are SQVTM and ANQGSEA. Losses at the gene ends were 7 bases for V and 1 base for J; bases not matched to a gene: 13. For the CDR3, the DNA is TGCAGCGCTCCCGGGACTAGTGGGGGGGGCACAGATACGCAGTATTTT. Amino acids: CSAPGTSGGGTDTQYF.

The chain employs TRBV20-1 and TRBJ2-5, with 13 bases matching TRBD2. The germline V gene has CDR1 DFQATT and CDR2 SNEGSKA (reference sequence). V gave up 5 bases and J gave up 2 bases; unmatched junction bases: 8. The length of the CDR3 is 16 residues. CDR3 sequence reads: CSASPLLAGGQETQYF. The CDR3 nucleotides read TGCAGTGCTTCTCCCTTACTAGCGGGAGGGCAAGAGACCCAGTACTTC.

This clonotype is judged medium-sized. The J gene is TRBJ2-1, the V gene TRBV12-3 or TRBV12-4, with a weak D call TRBD2 (6 bases). V was shortened by 5 bases and J by 9 bases, with 11 bases between the two germline ends. This CDR3 has 12 amino acids. The chain's CDR3 is CASSRGTGEQFF. CDR3 in DNA: TGTGCCAGCAGTCGCGGGACCGGTGAGCAGTTCTTC.

V and J are TRBV19 and TRBJ2-1; tentatively, D is TRBD2 (6 bases). V was clipped by 5 bases and J by 4 bases, with 9 bases between them. The germline gives CDR1 LNHDA, CDR2 SQIVND (reference sequence). The CDR3 is 13 amino acids. The CDR3 DNA sequence: TGTGCCAGTAGTCCGGACTATTACAATGAGCAGTTCTTC. Its translation is CASSPDYYNEQFF.

The DNA for the CDR3 is TGTGCCAGCTCACCCCGGGACAGTGACAATCAGCCCCAGCATTTT. Protein: CASSPRDSDNQPQHF. The V call is TRBV18, the J call TRBJ1-5, with 7 bases identical to TRBD1. The junction had 5 bases not matched to a gene; V was cut back by 3 bases and J by 3 bases. The CDR3 contains 15 residues. The germline CDR1 and CDR2 sequences are KGHSH and LQKENI.

This clonotype is termed medium-sized. This chain joins TRBV19 and TRBJ2-1; D gene ambiguous. CDR1 is LNHDA, CDR2 SQIVND, per germline (reference sequence). The CDR3 contains 13 residues. Trimming took 3 bases from V and 9 from J, leaving 12 bases between them. Here the CDR3 DNA reads TGTGCCAGTAGTATGAGTCTCGACGGTGAGCAGTTCTTC. Translated: CASSMSLDGEQFF. Variable domain in full (rest from reference TRBV19 and TRBJ2-1): DGGITQSPKYLFRKEGQNVTLSCEQNLNHDAMYWYRQDPGQGLRLIYYSQIVNDFQKGDIAEGYSVSREKKESFPLTVTSAQKNPTAFYLCASSMSLDGEQFFGPGTRLTVL.

The chain uses TRBV27 and TRBJ1-1; D is unresolved. The CDR3 runs 13 residues. Trimming removed 2 bases at V and 1 base at J, with 5 bases between. From germline, CDR1 is MNHEY and CDR2 SMNVEV (reference sequence). In nucleotides, the CDR3 is TGTGCCAGCAGTTTACAACGGAACACTGAAGCTTTCTTT. Amino acids: CASSLQRNTEAFF.

This clonotype counts as medium-sized. J is TRBJ2-3 and V is TRBV7-4, with TRBD1 matching over 8 bases. The V gene end was trimmed by 6 bases and the J gene end by 2 bases; junction bases not matched to a gene: 10. CDR3 length: 16 amino acids. Germline V gives CDR1 SGHVT, CDR2 SQSDAQ. CDR3: CASRNPQGENTDTQYF. As DNA, the CDR3 is TGTGCCAGCAGGAACCCACAGGGGGAGAACACAGATACGCAGTATTTT. The full variable domain, in which reference TRBV7-4 and TRBJ2-3 provide the parts outside the CDR3, is GAGVSQSPRYKVAKRGRDVALRCDSISGHVTLYWYRQTLGQGSEVLTYSQSDAQRDKSGRPSGRFSAERPERSVSTLKIQRTEQGDSAVYLCASRNPQGENTDTQYFGPGTRLTVL.

Details on this clonotype: The junction departs from germline at one end; a sequencing error may be responsible. The chain combines TRBV4-2 with TRBJ2-3, with TRBD2 identical over 8 bases. CDR1 is LGHNA, CDR2 YNFKEQ, per germline. The CDR3 is made up of 12 amino acids. The CDR3 nucleotides read TGTGCCAGCAGCCAAGATCGGGGGCGGGAGGTATTT. Translated: CASSQDRGREVF.

This rearrangement joins TRBV10-3 to TRBJ1-5, with 7 bases that match TRBD1. After removal of 4 bases from V and 6 bases from J, the junction contained 6 bases not matched to a gene. This CDR3 comprises 14 residues. Germline V lookup: CDR1 ENHRY, CDR2 SYGVKD. Here the CDR3 reads CAISGSDRLQPQHF. The CDR3 DNA reads as TGTGCCATCAGTGGTTCGGACAGGCTTCAGCCCCAGCATTTT.

Concerning this clonotype itself: A junction end diverges from the germline sequence, so it may reflect a read error. J is TRBJ1-5 and V is TRBV12-3 or TRBV12-4, with D possibly matching TRBD1 (5 bases). The length of the CDR3 is 12 residues. The CDR3 DNA is TGTGCCACCAGTGGGCCCCAGGGTGCCCAGCATTTT. Its protein product is CATSGPQGAQHF.

V usage is TRBV15 and J usage is TRBJ1-2; D is perhaps TRBD1 (6 bases). This CDR3 is 14 amino acids long. Germline values: CDR1 LNHNV, CDR2 YYDKDF (reference sequence). V lost 5 bases, J lost 3 bases, and 13 bases lay in between. The CDR3 DNA follows: TGTGCCACCAGCGTAGACAGGTCCCACTATGGCTACACCTTC. Amino acid sequence: CATSVDRSHYGYTF.

There are a few counts of this clonotype. This chain links TRBV24-1 with TRBJ2-3; 7 positions agree with TRBD1. The CDR3 contains 16 residues. The ends lost 3 bases at V and 4 bases at J; junction bases unmatched: 9. Germline assignment: CDR1 KGHDR and CDR2 SFDVKD. CDR3 nucleotide sequence: TGTGCCACCAGTGATCCCGGACAGGAAAGAGCAGATACGCAGTATTTT. Residues: CATSDPGQERADTQYF.

This clonotype was counted between two and nine times. The chain links TRBV6-5 to TRBJ2-7; D remains ambiguous. Germline-derived CDR1 and CDR2 are MNHEY and SVGAGI. V was trimmed by 2 bases and J by 7 bases, leaving 12 bases between them. This CDR3 is built from 13 residues. The CDR3 loop is CASSYLSGSEQYF. CDR3 nucleotides: TGTGCCAGCAGTTACCTCTCCGGGTCGGAGCAGTACTTC.

This clonotype has more than one count but fewer than ten. This rearrangement joins TRBV6-1 to TRBJ2-7; D is possibly TRBD2 (5 bases). Germline loops: CDR1 MNHNS, CDR2 SASEGT. The CDR3 runs 12 residues. V lost 6 bases and J lost 2, with 8 bases in between. CDR3 DNA sequence: TGTGCCAGCAGGACTACCACCTACGAGCAGTACTTC. This gives the protein CASRTTTYEQYF.

The rearrangement joins TRBV7-9 to TRBJ2-7; maybe TRBD1 (5 bases). This CDR3 has 14 residues. Trimming pared 5 bases from V and 4 bases from J, leaving 15 bases between. Germline CDR1 is SEHNR and CDR2 is FQNEAQ (reference sequence). DNA for the CDR3: TGTGCCAGCAGCGACAGTCGGAATCCGTACGAGCAGTACTTC. The encoded protein is CASSDSRNPYEQYF.

Worth noting for this clonotype: Given a much more abundant clone one base away, this may be a read error. The chain is built from TRBV30 and TRBJ2-5; no reliable D call. V was pared by 8 bases and J by 4 bases, with 14 bases between. Germline V gene lookup returns CDR1 GTSNPN and CDR2 SVGIG (reference sequence). The CDR3 consists of 12 residues. The CDR3 DNA sequence: TGTGCCAGTAATGATTTTGGAGAGACCCAGTACTTC. This encodes CASNDFGETQYF.

The chain carries TRBV6-5 and TRBJ2-1; D is undetermined. CDR1 is MNHEY, CDR2 SVGAGI, per germline. The CDR3 covers 12 residues. The V and J ends lost 8 bases and 7 bases respectively, with 12 bases between them. The CDR3 loop reads CASARVMNEQFF. CDR3 coding DNA: TGTGCCAGCGCTCGAGTGATGAATGAGCAGTTCTTC.

The rearrangement uses TRBV30 and TRBJ1-3; tentative D call: TRBD1 (5 bases). V lost 3 bases and J lost 0, with 9 bases in between. Germline loops: CDR1 GTSNPN, CDR2 SVGIG (reference sequence). CDR3 length: 14 residues. The CDR3 loop is CAWRGPGSGNTIYF. CDR3 DNA: TGTGCCTGGAGGGGACCTGGCTCTGGAAACACCATATATTTT.

Remarks on this clonotype: One junction end does not reproduce the germline sequence, and a read error may be involved. The chain is built from TRBV11-3 and TRBJ2-5; D is possibly TRBD1 (6 bases). This CDR3 is 13 amino acids long. CDR1 SGHNT and CDR2 YENEEA come from the germline V gene. CDR3 residues: CASNPTGQATHYF. The CDR3, as DNA: TGTGCCAGTAACCCCACAGGGCAAGCGACCCATTACTTC.

The V and J genes are TRBV30 and TRBJ1-4; no clear D. Germline V lookup: CDR1 GTSNPN, CDR2 SVGIG (reference sequence). The CDR3 contains 14 residues. With 0 bases removed from V and 5 bases from J, the gap between germline ends came to 10 bases. The CDR3 reads CAWSVGSNNEKLFF. CDR3 DNA: TGTGCCTGGAGTGTAGGCAGTAACAATGAAAAACTGTTTTTT. The full variable domain, rest sourced from reference TRBV30 and TRBJ1-4, is SQTIHQWPATLVQPVGSPLSLECTVEGTSNPNLYWYRQAAGRGLQLLFYSVGIGQISSEVPQNLSASRPQDRQFILSSKKLLLSDSGFYLCAWSVGSNNEKLFFGSGTQLSVL.